The sequence of this T cell receptor beta chain was determined in a study of blood T cells in healthy people across ages. Study observations and caveats: PBMC samples, being unsorted, prevented any conclusive comparison of naive and antigen-experienced cells.

It was with a sample-barcoded 5' primer and a J-beta primer mix that a second PCR of roughly 7 to 12 cycles was run. Tagging of each cDNA molecule was performed by a template-switch adaptor with 12 random nucleotides. One entry per CDR3 protein results from TCRdb running MiXCR on the 5' RACE reads. In the table there are around 1,900,000 distinct CDR3 sequences, roughly two fifths of which are singletons. The CDR3 loop spans 13 amino acids. Between the trimmed V and J ends, which lost 8 bases and 4 bases, there was a span of 14 bases. This clonotype was seen a few times. Antigen: not known. In terms of origin and age, donors were healthy Caucasian individuals from Russia aged 6 to 90.

This sequence was found in a human donor in good health. Material: blood. This chain uses TRBV12-3 or TRBV12-4 with TRBJ1-2; D may be TRBD1 (5 bases). This chain's CDR3 is CASGTSGTYGYTF. The CDR3 DNA is TGTGCCAGCGGGACTTCAGGGACCTATGGCTACACCTTC.